The 6 T cell receptor beta chains given below trace back to one sample, sequenced in a study of T cell responses to AZD1222 COVID-19 vaccine. Only in-frame clones appear in the TCRdb table, and some are missing; sequencing was by immunoSEQ multiplex PCR. Among 80,000 or so clones listed, roughly 80% were seen once. The sequencing here drew on peripheral blood, taken on day 0 of AZD1222 vaccination. The receptors stem from an adult in good health.

The rearrangement joins TRBV2 to TRBJ1-1, with a weak D call TRBD1 (5 bases). The CDR3 spans 12 residues. V was trimmed by 4 bases and J by 5 bases, leaving 8 bases between them. The germline CDR1 and CDR2 sequences are SNHLY and FYNNEI. DNA of the CDR3: TGTGCCAGCAGTGTTAGGGGAACTGAAGCTTTCTTT. This translates into CASSVRGTEAFF.

The chain recombines TRBV7-2 with TRBJ2-3, with a weak D call TRBD2 (6 bases). V dropped 5 bases and J dropped 2 bases, with 14 bases sitting between them. CDR3 size: 15 residues. CDR1 is SGHTA and CDR2 is FQGNSA in the germline V gene. This CDR3 is CASSTAGLNTDTQYF. The CDR3 DNA reads as TGTGCCAGCAGCACCGCGGGACTCAACACAGATACGCAGTATTTT.

This clone came up once. The chain couples TRBV9 to TRBJ2-1; 8 bases match TRBD2. V lost 0 bases, J lost 5 bases, and 7 bases stayed unmatched. This CDR3 is built from 16 residues. CDR1 is SGDLS and CDR2 is YYNGEE in the germline V gene. CDR3 amino acids: CASSVGRAGADNEQFF. The CDR3 nucleotides read TGTGCCAGCAGCGTAGGAAGAGCGGGGGCAGACAATGAGCAGTTCTTC.

The table lists this clone with a count of one. The chain combines TRBV4-3 with TRBJ1-2; D uncertain. Germline V gives CDR1 LGHNA, CDR2 YSLEER. V lost 0 bases, J lost 0 bases, and 11 bases lay in between. The CDR3 runs 16 residues. CDR3 sequence: CASSQEVGQSNYGYTF. In DNA form, the CDR3 reads TGCGCCAGCAGCCAAGAGGTCGGGCAGTCTAACTATGGCTACACCTTC.

The rearrangement joins TRBV29-1 to TRBJ2-2, with TRBD2 matching over 13 bases. The CDR3 runs 15 residues. With 6 bases clipped from V and 7 bases from J, the junction kept 8 bases outside the gene matches. From germline, CDR1 is SQVTM and CDR2 ANQGSEA. The CDR3 reads CSVRRTSGGYGELFF. The DNA of the CDR3 is TGCAGCGTCCGGCGGACTAGCGGGGGATACGGGGAGCTGTTTTTT.

The rearrangement uses TRBV25-1 and TRBJ2-1; 12 bases are shared with TRBD1. The CDR3 is made up of 16 amino acids. Germline V lookup: CDR1 MGHDK, CDR2 SYGVNS. V shed 6 bases and J 7 bases; nucleotides not matched to a gene: 10. The CDR3 loop is CASRDTGTGGRNEQFF. The CDR3 coding sequence is TGTGCCAGCAGAGATACCGGGACAGGGGGCAGGAATGAGCAGTTCTTC.